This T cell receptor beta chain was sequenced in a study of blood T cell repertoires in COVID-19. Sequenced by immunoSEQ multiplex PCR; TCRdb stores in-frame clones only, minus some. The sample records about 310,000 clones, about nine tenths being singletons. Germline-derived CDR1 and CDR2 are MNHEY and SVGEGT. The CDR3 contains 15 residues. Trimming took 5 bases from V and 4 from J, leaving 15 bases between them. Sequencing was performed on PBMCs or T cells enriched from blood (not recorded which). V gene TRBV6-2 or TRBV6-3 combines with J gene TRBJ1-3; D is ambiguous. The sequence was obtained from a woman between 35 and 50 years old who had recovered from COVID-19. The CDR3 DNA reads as TGTGCCAGCAGTACCTCGACCGTGAGGGGAAACACCATATATTTT. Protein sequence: CASSTSTVRGNTIYF.